This TCR beta chain was captured by sequencing in a study of CDR3 diversity in severe acne. Trimming took off 3 bases at V and 4 bases at J, with 7 bases between the two ends. This CDR3 has 13 amino acids. In this sample, this clonotype turned up a few times. In TCRdb, the PCR reads were re-called with MiXCR into one record per CDR3 protein. Of over 85,000 distinct CDR3 sequences detected, around 53% appear once; the ten largest clones hold roughly an eighth. The chain employs TRBV12-3 or TRBV12-4 and TRBJ1-5; D call uncertain. The material sequenced was blood. This TCR came from a male donor with acne. The DNA of the CDR3 is TGTGCCAGCAGTTTTGTGGGTAATCAGCCCCAGCATTTT. It is translated as CASSFVGNQPQHF.